The 26 T cell receptor beta chains below come from one sample, sequenced in a study of T cell changes during pregnancy in multiple sclerosis. The protocol was immunoSEQ multiplex PCR, while the TCRdb copy is restricted to in-frame clones and leaves out a portion. The data hold 60,000 to 75,000 clones, with 93% observed a single time. Sequenced here: CD8+ T cells from peripheral blood mononuclear cells, sampled in the second trimester of pregnancy. All receptors derive from a female donor with multiple sclerosis, enrolled in a pregnancy study.

V is TRBV5-1 and J is TRBJ1-4, with TRBD1 identical over 8 bases. Losses at the gene ends were 0 bases for V and 8 bases for J; bases not matched to a gene: 3. CDR3 length: 14 residues. Per the germline V gene, CDR1 is SGHRS and CDR2 is YFSETQ. CDR3 coding DNA: TGCGCCAGCAGCTTGGGCAGGGGGCCCGAAAAACTGTTTTTT. Translating it yields CASSLGRGPEKLFF. Variable domain in full (rest from reference TRBV5-1 and TRBJ1-4): KAGVTQTPRYLIKTRGQQVTLSCSPISGHRSVSWYQQTPGQGLQFLFEYFSETQRNKGNFPGRFSGRQFSNSRSEMNVSTLELGDSALYLCASSLGRGPEKLFFGSGTQLSVL.

This clone is a singleton in its sample. V and J are TRBV7-9 and TRBJ2-1, with 7 bases that match TRBD2. The CDR3 contains 15 residues. V dropped 6 bases and J dropped 9; count of bases not matched to a gene: 14. CDR1 and CDR2 (germline): SEHNR, FQNEAQ (reference sequence). The CDR3 DNA is TGTGCCAGCAGGGCCCCCCATCCGCGGGAGTTTGAGCAGTTCTTC. Its translation: CASRAPHPREFEQFF.

The chain combines TRBV29-1 with TRBJ1-4; D unresolved. Germline assignment: CDR1 SQVTM and CDR2 ANQGSEA. The CDR3 is 14 residues long. V was clipped by 2 bases and J by 4 bases, with 11 bases between them. The CDR3 sequence is CSVELTDHNEKLFF. The CDR3 DNA sequence: TGCAGCGTTGAACTCACAGATCATAATGAAAAACTGTTTTTT.

This rearrangement joins TRBV5-4 to TRBJ2-7, with 9 nucleotides matching TRBD2. Germline V CDR1 and CDR2: SGHNT, YYREEE (reference sequence). The CDR3 consists of 17 residues. V gave up 3 bases and J gave up 2 bases; unmatched junction bases: 12. The CDR3 nucleotides are TGTGCCAGCAGCTCCGGACTCCCGACTAGCGGTACCTACGAGCAGTACTTC. This gives the protein CASSSGLPTSGTYEQYF. Using reference TRBV5-4 and TRBJ2-7 for the parts outside the CDR3, the full variable domain is ETGVTQSPTHLIKTRGQQVTLRCSSQSGHNTVSWYQQALGQGPQFIFQYYREEENGRGNFPPRFSGLQFPNYSSELNVNALELDDSALYLCASSSGLPTSGTYEQYFGPGTRLTVT.

V is TRBV19 and J is TRBJ1-2, with 10 bases lining up with TRBD1. The CDR3 length is 15 residues. V was clipped by 3 bases and J by 8 bases; unmatched bases: 9. Germline V gene sequence: CDR1 LNHDA, CDR2 SQIVND (reference sequence). The CDR3 reads CASSIRGQGIEGYTF. The CDR3 DNA reads as TGTGCCAGTAGTATTCGGGGACAGGGGATTGAAGGCTACACCTTC. The full variable domain, its missing parts supplied by reference TRBV19 and TRBJ1-2, is DGGITQSPKYLFRKEGQNVTLSCEQNLNHDAMYWYRQDPGQGLRLIYYSQIVNDFQKGDIAEGYSVSREKKESFPLTVTSAQKNPTAFYLCASSIRGQGIEGYTFGSGTRLTVV.

The chain recombines TRBV7-2 with TRBJ2-7, with TRBD2 matching 12 bases. Germline V lookup: CDR1 SGHTA, CDR2 FQGNSA. V dropped 1 base and J dropped 3; count of bases not matched to a gene: 1. This CDR3 has 15 residues. The CDR3 loop reads CASSLGLAGVYEQYF. CDR3 coding DNA: TGTGCCAGCAGCTTAGGACTAGCGGGAGTCTACGAGCAGTACTTC. The complete variable domain, with remaining parts taken from reference TRBV7-2 and TRBJ2-7, reads GAGVSQSPSNKVTEKGKDVELRCDPISGHTALYWYRQSLGQGLEFLIYFQGNSAPDKSGLPSDRFSAERTGGSVSTLTIQRTQQEDSAVYLCASSLGLAGVYEQYFGPGTRLTVT.

This clone was counted only a few times. The rearrangement joins TRBV19 to TRBJ2-2; possibly TRBD2 for D (6 bases). The CDR3 is 17 amino acids. Trimming pared 3 bases from V and 6 bases from J, leaving 20 bases between. Germline V gene sequence: CDR1 LNHDA, CDR2 SQIVND (reference sequence). CDR3 sequence (DNA): TGTGCCAGTAGTATCTTGAGGGACTGGCCTTTCGCCGGGGAGCTGTTTTTT. It codes for CASSILRDWPFAGELFF.

The J gene is TRBJ2-3, the V gene TRBV6-1; no clear D. The ends were cut back, 2 bases at V and 5 bases at J, with 8 bases in the middle. The CDR3 has 13 residues. Looked up from germline, CDR1 is MNHNS and CDR2 is SASEGT. The CDR3 DNA sequence: TGTGCCAGCAGTGAATCGCGCGGAGATACGCAGTATTTT. Its protein product is CASSESRGDTQYF.

The chain joins TRBV28 to TRBJ2-7; TRBD2 matches at 7 bases. The CDR3 extends over 13 amino acids. With 3 bases clipped from V and 4 bases from J, the junction kept 3 bases outside the gene matches. Germline lookup yields CDR1 MDHEN and CDR2 SYDVKM. The CDR3, as DNA: TGTGCCAGCAGTTTTGCGGGAGAGTACGAGCAGTACTTC. Translated: CASSFAGEYEQYF. Using reference TRBV28 and TRBJ2-7 for the parts outside the CDR3, the full variable domain is DVKVTQSSRYLVKRTGEKVFLECVQDMDHENMFWYRQDPGLGLRLIYFSYDVKMKEKGDIPEGYSVSREKKERFSLILESASTNQTSMYLCASSFAGEYEQYFGPGTRLTVT.

The chain links TRBV4-1 to TRBJ2-1; 7 nucleotides align to TRBD2. The CDR3 covers 15 residues. V lost 3 bases, J lost 8 bases, and 10 bases stayed unmatched. From germline, CDR1 is MGHRA and CDR2 YSYEKL. CDR3 protein: CASSHSSGGGHEQFF. The CDR3 nucleotides read TGCGCCAGCAGCCACTCTAGCGGAGGTGGACATGAGCAGTTCTTC.

The rearrangement links TRBV4-3 to TRBJ1-1; TRBD1 might be the D (5 bases). The CDR3 is made up of 18 amino acids. Germline-derived CDR1 and CDR2 are LGHNA and YSLEER. Trimming shortened V by 1 base and J by 7 bases, and 25 bases separated the two germline ends. CDR3 protein: CASSQADRGAGTGGEAFF. Here the CDR3 DNA reads TGCGCCAGCAGCCAAGCGGATAGAGGTGCCGGGACGGGGGGTGAAGCTTTCTTT.

Only one count was recorded for this clone. The rearrangement uses TRBV27 and TRBJ2-7, with TRBD1 identical over 11 bases. The CDR3 is 12 residues long. Germline trimming cut 8 bases from V and 4 bases from J; bases unmatched to any gene: 1. The germline gives CDR1 MNHEY, CDR2 SMNVEV (reference sequence). The CDR3: CASGQGAYEQYF. In DNA, the CDR3 is TGTGCCAGCGGACAGGGGGCGTACGAGCAGTACTTC.

V usage is TRBV30 and J usage is TRBJ2-5; D is possibly TRBD1 (6 bases). The last part of the DNA fits TRBJ2-7 better; the J call may be wrong. The CDR3 totals 11 residues. CDR1 GTSNPN and CDR2 SVGIG come from the germline V gene (reference sequence). CDR3 DNA: TGTGCCTGGAGTACAGGGAGCGAGCAGTACTTC. It encodes CAWSTGSEQYF.

The sample holds one count of this clone. V usage is TRBV7-7 and J usage is TRBJ1-1; 8 bases are a match to TRBD1. Germline lookup yields CDR1 SSHAT and CDR2 FNYEAQ (reference sequence). The length of the CDR3 is 13 residues. The V and J ends lost 5 bases and 5 bases, in that order; junction bases with no gene match: 4. Here the CDR3 DNA reads TGTGCCAGCAGCGAAACAGGGGGGACTGAAGCTTTCTTT. This sequence encodes CASSETGGTEAFF.

The CDR3 protein is CAISTTGGSYEQYF. The DNA of the CDR3 is TGTGCCATCAGTACGACAGGTGGATCATACGAGCAGTACTTC. V usage is TRBV10-3 and J usage is TRBJ2-7, with D perhaps TRBD1 (6 bases). Between the trimmed V and J ends, which lost 5 bases and 4 bases, there was a span of 15 bases. The CDR3 is made up of 14 amino acids. Germline V gene data show CDR1 as ENHRY and CDR2 as SYGVKD.

In nucleotides, the CDR3 is TGTGCCAGCAGCCCCAGGCGAGACAACTACGAGCAGTACTTC. Protein product: CASSPRRDNYEQYF. This sequence joins TRBV7-8 and TRBJ2-7; D uncertain. V was pared by 5 bases and J by 3 bases, with 14 bases between. This CDR3 has 14 residues. Per the germline V gene, CDR1 is SGHVS and CDR2 is FQNEAQ.

This clone was picked up one time. V gene TRBV19 combines with J gene TRBJ1-1; D is unresolved. The CDR3 consists of 14 residues. The germline V gene has CDR1 LNHDA and CDR2 SQIVND (reference sequence). Between the trimmed V and J ends, which lost 0 bases and 3 bases, there was a span of 8 bases. The CDR3 loop reads CASSIDGQYTEAFF. The CDR3 nucleotides read TGTGCCAGTAGTATAGATGGGCAGTACACTGAAGCTTTCTTT.

This chain links TRBV7-8 with TRBJ2-5; D is perhaps TRBD2 (5 bases). The V end was cut by 4 bases, the J end by 5 bases, with 14 bases between. The CDR3 consists of 14 residues. Germline CDR1 is SGHVS and CDR2 is FQNEAQ. CDR3 sequence reads: CASSSGIALETQYF. The CDR3, as DNA: TGTGCCAGCAGCTCAGGAATAGCGCTGGAGACCCAGTACTTC.

This chain joins TRBV9 and TRBJ1-2, with D unclear. The CDR3 runs to 14 residues. CDR1 and CDR2 from the germline V gene are SGDLS and YYNGEE. The V end was cut by 0 bases, the J end by 0 bases, with 6 bases between. CDR3 coding DNA: TGTGCCAGCAGCGTAGCCGACACTAACTATGGCTACACCTTC. This codes for CASSVADTNYGYTF.

The chain combines TRBV6-5 with TRBJ2-7; D ambiguous. The germline gives CDR1 MNHEY, CDR2 SVGAGI. Trimming shortened V by 0 bases and J by 9 bases, and 21 bases separated the two germline ends. The CDR3 extends over 16 amino acids. CDR3 amino acids: CASSYSIQALRLGQYF. In DNA, the CDR3 is TGTGCCAGCAGTTACTCGATCCAGGCCCTTCGGTTAGGGCAGTACTTC.

The V and J genes are TRBV5-4 and TRBJ2-5; 10 nucleotides line up with TRBD2. V lost 5 bases, J lost 4 bases, and 5 bases stayed unmatched. This CDR3 spans 14 amino acids. The V gene's germline CDR1 is SGHNT and CDR2 YYREEE (reference sequence). This chain's CDR3 is CASSSIAGGETQYF. CDR3 nucleotide sequence: TGTGCCAGCAGTTCGATAGCGGGAGGAGAGACCCAGTACTTC.

This clone has just a few counts. This sequence joins TRBV4-1 and TRBJ1-1, with 9 bases identical to TRBD1. This CDR3 has 15 residues. Germline values: CDR1 MGHRA, CDR2 YSYEKL. The junction had 13 bases not matched to a gene; V was cut back by 3 bases and J by 11 bases. The CDR3: CASSQVTGGVGQAFF. The CDR3 coding sequence is TGCGCCAGCAGCCAGGTCACAGGGGGCGTTGGGCAGGCTTTCTTT.

The chain is built from TRBV28 and TRBJ1-1, with D possibly being TRBD1 (5 bases). In germline, CDR1 is MDHEN, CDR2 SYDVKM. CDR3 length: 13 amino acids. Trimming pared 3 bases from V and 5 bases from J, leaving 10 bases between. DNA for the CDR3: TGTGCCAGCAGTTTGGTCTCAGGGACTGAAGCTTTCTTT. The encoded protein is CASSLVSGTEAFF. The full variable domain, rest sourced from reference TRBV28 and TRBJ1-1, is DVKVTQSSRYLVKRTGEKVFLECVQDMDHENMFWYRQDPGLGLRLIYFSYDVKMKEKGDIPEGYSVSREKKERFSLILESASTNQTSMYLCASSLVSGTEAFFGQGTRLTVV.

The chain has TRBV28 and TRBJ2-1; D may be TRBD1 (6 bases). The CDR3 runs 15 residues. Trimming stripped 8 bases from V and 2 bases from J, with 16 bases between. Germline loops: CDR1 MDHEN, CDR2 SYDVKM. The chain's CDR3 is CASGDRDTTYNEQFF. For the CDR3, the DNA is TGTGCCAGCGGCGACCGGGACACTACCTACAATGAGCAGTTCTTC.

The rearrangement links TRBV19 to TRBJ1-5; 10 bases fit TRBD1. Germline CDR1 and CDR2: LNHDA and SQIVND (reference sequence). J lost 6 bases, V lost 9 bases, and 11 bases had no gene match. This CDR3 spans 15 amino acids. The DNA for the CDR3 is TGTGCCAGCGACCCCGGGACAGGGGTTTTTCAGCCCCAGCATTTT. It encodes CASDPGTGVFQPQHF.

This clone was recorded once. The V and J genes are TRBV9 and TRBJ2-2, with 10 bases fitting TRBD2. V lost 3 bases and J lost 4; bases outside the gene matches: 9. The germline gives CDR1 SGDLS, CDR2 YYNGEE. CDR3 length equals 17 residues. The DNA for the CDR3 is TGTGCCAGCAGCGCCCATAGACTAGCGGGTCCCACCGGGGAGCTGTTTTTT. This translates into CASSAHRLAGPTGELFF.